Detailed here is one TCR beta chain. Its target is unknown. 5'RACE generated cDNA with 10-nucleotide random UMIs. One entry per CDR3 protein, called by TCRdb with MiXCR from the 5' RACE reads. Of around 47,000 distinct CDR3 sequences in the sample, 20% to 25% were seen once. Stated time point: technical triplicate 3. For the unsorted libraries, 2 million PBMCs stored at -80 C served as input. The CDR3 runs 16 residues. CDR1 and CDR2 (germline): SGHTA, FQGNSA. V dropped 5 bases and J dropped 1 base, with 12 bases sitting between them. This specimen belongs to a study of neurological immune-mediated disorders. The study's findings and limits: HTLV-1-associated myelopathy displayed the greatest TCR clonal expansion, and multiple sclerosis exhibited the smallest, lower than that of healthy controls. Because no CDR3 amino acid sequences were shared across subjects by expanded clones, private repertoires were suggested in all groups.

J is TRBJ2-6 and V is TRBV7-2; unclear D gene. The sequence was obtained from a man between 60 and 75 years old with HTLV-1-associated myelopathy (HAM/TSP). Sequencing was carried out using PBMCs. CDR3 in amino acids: CASSTRTGSGANVLTF. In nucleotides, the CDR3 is TGTGCCAGCAGCACAAGAACGGGTTCTGGGGCCAACGTCCTGACTTTC.